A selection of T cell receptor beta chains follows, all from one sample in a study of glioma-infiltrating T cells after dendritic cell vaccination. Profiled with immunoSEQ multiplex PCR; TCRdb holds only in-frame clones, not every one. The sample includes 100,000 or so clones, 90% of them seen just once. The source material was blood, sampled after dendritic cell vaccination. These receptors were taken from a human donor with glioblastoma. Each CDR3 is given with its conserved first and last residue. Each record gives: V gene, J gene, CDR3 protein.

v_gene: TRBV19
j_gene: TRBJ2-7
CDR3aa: CASTSPGGPYEQYF

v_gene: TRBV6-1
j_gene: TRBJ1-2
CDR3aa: CASSEVTGWSLRYTF

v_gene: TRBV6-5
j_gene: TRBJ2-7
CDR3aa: CASSTPGLLSYEQYF

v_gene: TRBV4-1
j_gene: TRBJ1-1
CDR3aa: CASSQPGQGARGKDTEAFF

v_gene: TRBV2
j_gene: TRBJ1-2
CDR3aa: CASSEGTGRVYGYTF

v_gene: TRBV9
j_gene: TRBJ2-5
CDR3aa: CASSVGLAGAQGTQYF

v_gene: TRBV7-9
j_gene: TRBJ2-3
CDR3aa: CASSSEDRGTTDTQYF

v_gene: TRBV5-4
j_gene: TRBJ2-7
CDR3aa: CASSLAGGQSYEQYF

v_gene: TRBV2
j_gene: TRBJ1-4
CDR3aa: CASSRGTGSHPTNEKLFF

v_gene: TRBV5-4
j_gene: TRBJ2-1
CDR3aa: CASSLSGGANEQFF